This TCR beta chain was recorded in a study of CXCR3-negative and CXCR3-positive naive CD8 T cells. Overall study context: A total of 120 million to 150 million TRB reads was generated, with about 1.5 +/- 0.3 million per library.

Preparation of TRB cDNA libraries relied on 5' RACE carrying UMI labels. After re-calling the 5' RACE reads, TCRdb lists one entry per CDR3 protein, DNA absent. The sample is made up of tens of thousands of distinct CDR3 sequences, and the top ten hold 1.5% to 2% of it. The authors gated naive CD8+ T cells as CD45RO-CCR7+CD27+CD95-. The CDR3 length is 15 residues. Germline assignment: CDR1 PRHDT and CDR2 FYEKMQ (reference sequence). Study conclusions and caveats: Similar TRBV-TRBJ usage was seen in naive cells (both CXCR3-negative and CXCR3-positive), but memory cells differed. Memory CD8+ cells had much lower diversity, and both naive subsets had comparably high diversity.

Points on this clonotype: Its antigen is unknown.

Sequenced material: naive CXCR3- CD8+ T cells from blood. The subset here: CD45RO-CCR7+CD27+CD95- naive CD8+ T cells lacking CXCR3 (TNR3-). The gene calls are TRBV13 and TRBJ1-4. The sequence was collected from a human donor in good health. Some clones in this sample may be carry-over from other donors' samples. The CDR3 sequence: CASSASQGPAEKLFF. The full variable domain, its missing parts supplied by reference TRBV13 and TRBJ1-4, is AAGVIQSPRHLIKEKRETATLKCYPIPRHDTVYWYQQGPGQDPQFLISFYEKMQSDKGSIPDRFSAQQFSDYHSELNMSSLELGDSALYFCASSASQGPAEKLFFGSGTQLSVL.